Following are 23 T cell receptor beta chains from one sample sequenced in a study of cytomegalovirus exposure and HLA in healthy donors. 60 Vbeta and 13 Jbeta primers were used in PCR. The assay was immunoSEQ multiplex PCR, and TCRdb's table has in-frame clones only and misses some. The sample contains 120,000 to 150,000 clones, around a tenth of which appear only once. The sequenced material came from PBMCs. The receptors shown here come from a male donor in good health and CMV-seronegative.

The chain recombines TRBV28 with TRBJ2-7; the D gene is possibly TRBD2 (6 bases). Per the germline V gene, CDR1 is MDHEN and CDR2 is SYDVKM. V was shortened by 4 bases and J by 1 base, with 8 bases between the two germline ends. This CDR3 spans 13 amino acids. CDR3 nucleotide sequence: TGTGCCAGCAGTTCCGGGACTTCCTACGAGCAGTACTTC. It yields the protein CASSSGTSYEQYF.

This clone has a handful of counts. V gene TRBV4-2 combines with J gene TRBJ2-3; the D is unclear. CDR1 and CDR2 from the germline V gene are LGHNA and YNFKEQ. The V gene lost 2 bases and the J gene lost 2 bases, with 5 bases spanning the gap. The CDR3 loop spans 13 amino acids. CDR3 nucleotides: TGTGCCAGCAGCCAAACAACCACAGATACGCAGTATTTT. This encodes CASSQTTTDTQYF.

This rearrangement joins TRBV10-3 to TRBJ2-7, with D possibly TRBD1 on 6 matching bases. The germline gives CDR1 ENHRY, CDR2 SYGVKD. This CDR3 spans 17 amino acids. V lost 0 bases and J 0 bases, leaving 15 bases between the germline ends. CDR3 protein: CAISESSRGQISYEQYF. CDR3 DNA sequence: TGTGCCATCAGTGAGTCCAGCAGGGGTCAGATCTCCTACGAGCAGTACTTC.

The rearrangement links TRBV27 to TRBJ2-2; tentatively, D is TRBD2 (6 bases). The CDR3 is 17 amino acids. Trimming took 7 bases from V and 0 from J, leaving 18 bases between them. Germline V gene data show CDR1 as MNHEY and CDR2 as SMNVEV (reference sequence). As DNA, the CDR3 is TGTGCCAGCACCTCGCACTGGGCGGGGACGAACACCGGGGAGCTGTTTTTT. This sequence encodes CASTSHWAGTNTGELFF.

The table lists this clone with a few counts. J is TRBJ2-5 and V is TRBV5-4; 7 nucleotides align to TRBD2. CDR3 length: 16 amino acids. CDR1 SGHNT and CDR2 YYREEE come from the germline V gene (reference sequence). With 4 bases clipped from V and 2 bases from J, the junction kept 11 bases outside the gene matches. The CDR3 is CASSHRSAGLQETQYF. CDR3 DNA sequence: TGTGCCAGCAGCCATCGCTCAGCGGGGTTACAAGAGACCCAGTACTTC. Complete variable domain (other parts from reference TRBV5-4 and TRBJ2-5): ETGVTQSPTHLIKTRGQQVTLRCSSQSGHNTVSWYQQALGQGPQFIFQYYREEENGRGNFPPRFSGLQFPNYSSELNVNALELDDSALYLCASSHRSAGLQETQYFGPGTRLLVL.

This clone was seen a handful of times. The V call is TRBV7-9, the J call TRBJ1-5; D is possibly TRBD1 (5 bases). This CDR3 has 15 residues. V was pared by 3 bases and J by 0 bases, with 9 bases between. Germline-derived CDR1 and CDR2 are SEHNR and FQNEAQ (reference sequence). Written as DNA, the CDR3 is TGTGCCAGCAGCTTTGGGGGGAGTAGCAATCAGCCCCAGCATTTT. It yields the protein CASSFGGSSNQPQHF.

This clone was counted between two and nine times. The chain employs TRBV5-8 and TRBJ2-5; the D gene is possibly TRBD2 (5 bases). This CDR3 is built from 14 residues. In germline, CDR1 is SGHTS, CDR2 YDEGEE. V shed 0 bases and J shed 7 bases, with 13 bases lying between them. CDR3 sequence reads: CASSLEDSGSTQYF. The CDR3 DNA follows: TGTGCCAGCAGCTTGGAGGACTCCGGGTCGACCCAGTACTTC.

CDR3 protein: CASRSFNYGYTF. The CDR3 region has the DNA TGTGCCAGCAGGTCATTTAACTATGGCTACACCTTC. V and J are TRBV28 and TRBJ1-2; the D is unclear. The CDR3 consists of 12 residues. The germline gives CDR1 MDHEN, CDR2 SYDVKM. V was clipped by 6 bases and J by 1 base, with 6 bases between them.

This clone came up a few times. The chain is built from TRBV5-1 and TRBJ2-6; D might be TRBD1 (6 bases). Germline V gene lookup returns CDR1 SGHRS and CDR2 YFSETQ. The V end lost 4 bases, the J end lost 1 base, and 9 bases lay between the germline ends. The CDR3 is 15 amino acids. The CDR3 sequence: CASSRTESGANVLTF. CDR3 nucleotides: TGCGCCAGCAGCCGGACAGAATCTGGGGCCAACGTCCTGACTTTC.

There are a few counts of this clone. Germline and junction disagree at one end, which may indicate a read error. In the same sample, other DNA sequences code for this CDR3. The V call is TRBV27, the J call TRBJ1-1, with a weak D call TRBD1 (6 bases). Germline V CDR1 and CDR2: MNHEY, SMNVEV (reference sequence). This CDR3 has 18 residues. The CDR3 DNA is TGTGCCAGCAGCTTATCGCGAAGGGGGTTATTAATGAACACTGAAGCTTTCTTT. Translating gives CASSLSRRGLLMNTEAFF.

The chain employs TRBV7-9 and TRBJ2-5; 10 bases map to TRBD1. The length of the CDR3 is 15 residues. V shed 5 bases, J shed 5 bases, and the junction held 8 bases outside the gene matches. The germline CDR1 and CDR2 sequences are SEHNR and FQNEAQ (reference sequence). The CDR3 DNA reads TGTGCCAGCAGCCCTTGGAGGACAGGGGGGGAGACCCAGTACTTC. This codes for CASSPWRTGGETQYF.

The chain recombines TRBV20-1 with TRBJ2-6; D gene uncertain. The CDR3 runs 11 residues. In germline, CDR1 is DFQATT, CDR2 SNEGSKA (reference sequence). V lost 6 bases, J lost 4 bases, and 4 bases lay in between. CDR3 loop: CSAPGANVLTF. As DNA, the CDR3 is TGCAGTGCCCCGGGGGCCAACGTCCTGACTTTC.

The CDR3 loop reads CASSLDRVNTGELFF. In nucleotides, the CDR3 is TGTGCCAGCAGCTTAGACAGGGTGAACACCGGGGAGCTGTTTTTT. The rearrangement joins TRBV11-2 to TRBJ2-2; possible D gene TRBD1, 5 bases. The CDR3 consists of 15 residues. Germline assignment: CDR1 SGHAT and CDR2 FQNNGV. V lost 0 bases and J 1 base, leaving 6 bases between the germline ends.

This clone was detected a few times. At one end the junction does not follow the germline gene, possibly because of a read error. This sequence joins TRBV7-3 and TRBJ2-5, with D maybe TRBD2 (5 bases). Germline V gene lookup returns CDR1 SGHTA and CDR2 FQGTGA. The CDR3 has 14 residues. CDR3 loop: CASSPGGFQGTQYF. The CDR3 DNA reads TGTGCCAGCAGCCCAGGAGGATTCCAAGGGACCCAGTACTTC.

This rearrangement joins TRBV9 to TRBJ2-3; 11 bases match TRBD2. The CDR3 loop spans 18 amino acids. Germline V gives CDR1 SGDLS, CDR2 YYNGEE. With 1 base clipped from V and 0 bases from J, the junction kept 7 bases outside the gene matches. CDR3 protein: CASSVLGTSGPSTDTQYF. The DNA for the CDR3 is TGTGCCAGCAGCGTATTAGGGACTAGCGGTCCCAGCACAGATACGCAGTATTTT.

This clone came up a few times. The CDR3 region is CASSYIGRDGEKLFF. The CDR3 nucleotides are TGTGCCAGCAGCTACATTGGCAGGGATGGCGAAAAACTGTTTTTT. The chain employs TRBV11-2 and TRBJ1-4, with a possible D match to TRBD1 (5 bases). CDR3 length: 15 residues. From germline, CDR1 is SGHAT and CDR2 FQNNGV. V lost 4 bases and J lost 8, with 17 bases in between.

This clone was counted a few times. V gene TRBV9 combines with J gene TRBJ2-3; 10 bases are a match to TRBD1. Looked up from germline, CDR1 is SGDLS and CDR2 is YYNGEE. The trim removed 4 bases at V and 0 bases at J, leaving 14 bases unmatched. The CDR3 extends over 19 amino acids. In nucleotides, the CDR3 is TGTGCCAGCAGCCTCGACAGGGGGCCGGGGGGCGCTAGCACAGATACGCAGTATTTT. Translation gives CASSLDRGPGGASTDTQYF.

This clone was detected only a few times. CDR3 amino acids: CASRVGGSYEQYF. The CDR3 DNA reads TGCGCCAGCAGGGTAGGGGGCTCGTACGAGCAGTACTTC. The chain combines TRBV10-2 with TRBJ2-7; TRBD1 aligns across 7 bases. Per the germline V gene, CDR1 is WSHSY and CDR2 is SAAADI. V lost 6 bases to trimming and J lost 4 bases; unmatched junction nucleotides: 6. The CDR3 length is 13 residues.

In regard to this clone: One junction end does not reproduce the germline sequence, and a read error may be involved. This chain uses TRBV7-9 with TRBJ1-1; D might be TRBD1 (5 bases). Looked up from germline, CDR1 is SEHNR and CDR2 is FQNEAQ (reference sequence). This CDR3 spans 16 amino acids. The CDR3 sequence is CASTLDRGDVNTGAFF. The CDR3 DNA reads TGTGCCAGCACCCTAGACCGGGGGGACGTGAACACTGGAGCTTTCTTT.

The chain carries TRBV18 and TRBJ2-5, with 9 bases fitting TRBD2. The CDR3 length is 18 residues. Germline assignment: CDR1 KGHSH and CDR2 LQKENI. Unmatched junction bases numbered 14, after V lost 3 bases and J lost 3 bases. The CDR3 sequence is CASSPLGGGGAVKETQYF. The CDR3 DNA is TGTGCCAGCTCACCCCTTGGCGGCGGGGGGGCCGTAAAAGAGACCCAGTACTTC. The full variable domain, its missing parts supplied by reference TRBV18 and TRBJ2-5, is NAGVMQNPRHLVRRRGQEARLRCSPMKGHSHVYWYRQLPEEGLKFMVYLQKENIIDESGMPKERFSAEFPKEGPSILRIQQVVRGDSAAYFCASSPLGGGGAVKETQYFGPGTRLLVL.

This clone was seen only a few times. V and J are TRBV9 and TRBJ1-1, with 8 bases aligning to TRBD1. CDR3 length: 13 residues. Germline V gene data show CDR1 as SGDLS and CDR2 as YYNGEE. Trimming at V came to 4 bases and at J to 8 bases, leaving 7 bases not matched to a gene. CDR3 coding DNA: TGTGCCAGCAGCCCCGGGGGGACAGGAGAAGCTTTCTTT. This gives the protein CASSPGGTGEAFF.

This clone has a handful of counts. This chain links TRBV13 with TRBJ2-3, with 8 nucleotides matching TRBD2. Germline V gene lookup returns CDR1 PRHDT and CDR2 FYEKMQ (reference sequence). The CDR3 consists of 16 residues. Trimming took 6 bases from V and 5 from J; bases not matched to a gene: 13. The CDR3 region has the DNA TGTGCCAGCAGGTGGATGTCGCGGGGGGTAAAAGATACGCAGTATTTT. Encoded protein: CASRWMSRGVKDTQYF.

J is TRBJ1-2 and V is TRBV19; TRBD1 matches 10 bases. The germline V gene has CDR1 LNHDA and CDR2 SQIVND (reference sequence). V was pared by 7 bases and J by 2 bases, with 7 bases of the junction left unmatched. The CDR3 is 15 amino acids. The CDR3 loop reads CASTLGTGENYGYTF. DNA for the CDR3: TGTGCCAGTACCCTAGGGACAGGGGAGAACTATGGCTACACCTTC.